This T cell receptor beta chain was recovered during a study of cytomegalovirus exposure and HLA in healthy donors. Study summary: There were approximately 85 million unique TCRs (from HLA-typed donors) in an early data release.

Participants comprised healthy donors of bone marrow. Regarding this clone: Its antigen is as yet unknown.

The primer mix had 60 Vbeta and 13 Jbeta primers. Produced via immunoSEQ multiplex PCR; TCRdb's table is partial and in-frame only. Of under 200,000 clones in the sample, about 90% are singletons; the top ten hold about 1.1%. The study, taken as a whole, reports: Trimming of TCR beta V- and J-genes showed a link, identified in a later analysis, to a missense DCLRE1C variant.

The CDR3 is 15 residues long. Germline CDR1 reads SNHLY; CDR2 reads FYNNEI. The ends lost 9 bases at V and 1 base at J; junction bases unmatched: 10. Input material: PBMCs. The chain uses TRBV2 and TRBJ2-3, with 7 positions matching TRBD2. The sequence came from a boy between 2 and 10 years old in good health and CMV-seronegative. Written as DNA, the CDR3 is TGTGCCAGAACTATAGTAGCGGGTCGCACAGATACGCAGTATTTT. Its translation: CARTIVAGRTDTQYF. The full variable domain, with the rest looked up from reference TRBV2 and TRBJ2-3, is EPEVTQTPSHQVTQMGQEVILRCVPISNHLYFYWYRQILGQKVEFLVSFYNNEISEKSEIFDDQFSVERPDGSNFTLKIRSTKLEDSAMYFCARTIVAGRTDTQYFGPGTRLTVL.